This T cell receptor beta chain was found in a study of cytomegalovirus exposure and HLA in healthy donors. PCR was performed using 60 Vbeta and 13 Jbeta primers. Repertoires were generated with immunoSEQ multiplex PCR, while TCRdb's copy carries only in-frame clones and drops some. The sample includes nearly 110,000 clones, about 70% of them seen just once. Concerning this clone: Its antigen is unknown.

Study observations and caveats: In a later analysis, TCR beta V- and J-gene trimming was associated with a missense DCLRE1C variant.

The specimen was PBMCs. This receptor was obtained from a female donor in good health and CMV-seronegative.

The CDR3 region has the DNA TGTGCCAGCAGCTCAGGACAGGACCAGGGTTACGAGCAGTACTTC. Translation: CASSSGQDQGYEQYF. The V gene is TRBV11-2, the J gene TRBJ2-7, with 7 bases matching TRBD1. Trimming cost V 4 bases and J 4 bases; bases outside gene matches: 10. Germline CDR1 reads SGHAT; CDR2 reads FQNNGV. There are 15 residues in the CDR3.